The source of this TCR beta chain is a study of T cells in localized non-small cell lung cancer (dated by TCRdb to 2020 to 2022). Context from the whole study: The study examined T cell repertoires in approximately 240 patients with early-stage NSCLC and compared tumors with uninvolved tumor-adjacent lungs. The cohort consisted of under 300 treatment-naive NSCLC patients whose localized lung tumors had been resected. A mean age of roughly 64 years was recorded for the NSCLC patients, of whom under 150 were male and about a hundred were female.

At diagnosis, peripheral blood, uninvolved tumor-adjacent lung and tumor were collected and were preserved as a mix of fresh-frozen and FFPE material. For TCR repertoire profiling, blood samples were analyzed as peripheral blood mononuclear cells. A note on this clone: Its antigen is still unknown. No base quality information exists; no much larger clone differs at one position.

Overall study results and their limits: Longer overall survival was associated with higher blood T cell density, whereas shorter survival was associated with higher adjacent-lung clonality. Because of the exploratory design, TCR variables were selected using unadjusted p-values without false-discovery rate correction. Uninvolved tumor-adjacent lung showed the highest T cell clonality, higher than tumor, which suggests more focused antigenic responses in the uninvolved tumor-adjacent lung. Because multi-region tumor sequencing was not performed, intratumor heterogeneity could not be ruled out. A median of roughly 56 of the top 100 tumor clones were detected in paired uninvolved adjacent lung, and some 29 of these tumor clones were also found among the top 100 clones of the paired uninvolved adjacent lung.

CDR1 LNHDA and CDR2 SQIVND are derived from the germline V gene (reference sequence). Including the terminal cysteine and phenylalanine, the CDR3 comprises 13 residues. Here the CDR3 DNA is all that survives: 39 bases in frame from base 1. The germline V end is reduced by 10 bases and the J end by 5 bases; junction bases left unmatched: 3. The immunoSEQ Assay was used to sequence TCR beta CDR3 regions from DNA. Per the original workflow: T cell density was computed as TCR beta template counts normalized to usable DNA estimated by amplifying housekeeping genes. Richness was estimated using the preseqR package, with extrapolation to 400,000 templates for PBMC samples and to 120,000 templates for tissue samples. Clonality was taken to be one minus Pielou's evenness. To identify tissue-enriched TCRs, differential abundance testing was run on productive amino-acid clonotypes with a minimum total count of 5 and an alpha of 0.1. The Jaccard Index and the Morisita Overlap Index were used to quantify repertoire overlap between compartments. GLIPH grouped TCR beta CDR3s together with public tetramer-defined viral CDR3s, and a viral motif had to include at least three viral sequences and also show V-gene enrichment. The immuneACCESS repertoire file appears here via TCRdb, limited to in-frame rearrangements. These files lack a portion of the clones; in checked studies, under half of the deficit traces to unresolved V genes, and the cause of the others is not known. That table furnishes V, J and clone size, whereas the DNA furnished D and trimming. Within this sample are roughly 27,000 clones, with 92% of them counted one time only. 4% to 4.5% of the sample is taken by the ten largest.

The chain couples TRBV19 to TRBJ2-1; TRBD2 agrees with 12 junctional bases. The sample consisted of peripheral blood mononuclear cells, taken before any cancer treatment. This TCR was recovered from a woman aged 35-75 years with stage III lung adenocarcinoma. The CDR3 loop reads CATRTSGNNEQFF. The bases read TGTGCCACTCGGACTAGCGGGAACAATGAGCAGTTCTTC.